This is a list of T cell receptor beta chains from one sample in a study of shared clonotypes between healthy human individuals. Generated by immunoSEQ multiplex PCR, the TCRdb table keeps only in-frame clones and is missing some. The top ten hold less than 0.15% of the sample, which has a few million clones, approximately 94% seen once. Sequenced material: naive CD4+ T cells sorted from blood. The receptors shown here come from a man aged 18 to 29 in good health. The conserved cysteine and the conserved F or W are not part of the CDR3 here.

v_call,j_call,cdr3_aa
TRBV5-6,TRBJ2-6,ASSAGHPGANVLT
TRBV9,TRBJ2-2,ASSVSFLAGALNTGELF
TRBV7-9,TRBJ1-2,ASSRTGVQDYGYT
TRBV30,TRBJ2-7,AWSGLADHGEQY
TRBV5-6,TRBJ2-3,ASSSITGSSTDTQY
TRBV5-1,TRBJ2-4,ASSLEGPKDIQY
TRBV6-1,TRBJ2-4,ASSAGTHQY
TRBV9,TRBJ1-2,ASSVGSGNYGYT
TRBV6-5,TRBJ1-1,ASRGQGMTEAF
TRBV7-8,TRBJ2-5,ASSLDPLLETQY
TRBV4-1,TRBJ2-1,ASRPTGGSNNEQF
TRBV4-2,TRBJ2-2,ASSHATRGGEPNTGELF
TRBV7-2,TRBJ1-1,ASSLQGGNTEAF
TRBV18,TRBJ1-3,ASSLLISVGSGNTIY
TRBV5-4,TRBJ2-1,ASSLVAGGDNEQF
TRBV7-2,TRBJ1-6,ASRQQGGDSPLH
TRBV28,TRBJ2-5,ASGGGPLQETQY
TRBV5-6,TRBJ2-3,ASSLTSGTDTQY
TRBV27,TRBJ2-3,ASSLTSGRSTDTQY
TRBV5-1,TRBJ2-4,ASRYRGSQNIQY
TRBV7-2,TRBJ2-7,ASSSEYEQY
TRBV28,TRBJ1-2,ASTGNYGYT
TRBV7-2,TRBJ2-7,ASSLAGQVFPYEQY
TRBV5-7,TRBJ2-5,ARGIQGCFEGTQY
TRBV9,TRBJ2-2,ASSVAQGVTGELF
TRBV30,TRBJ2-2,AAPPAGTTYTGELF
TRBV29-1,TRBJ1-2,SVRTGDGYT
TRBV9,TRBJ1-3,ASSVDPRIAGNTIY
TRBV27,TRBJ1-3,ASSPNSGNTIY
TRBV6-6,TRBJ1-5,ASSYLETGSQH
TRBV28,TRBJ1-4,ASSQARGAQKLF
TRBV4-1,TRBJ2-6,ASSQDHLASGANVLT
TRBV15,TRBJ1-4,ATSRAGERKLF
TRBV6-5,TRBJ2-2,ASSYGRVGELF
TRBV28,TRBJ1-4,ASSLGIGGTNEKLF
TRBV6-6,TRBJ1-4,ASNDGTTNEKLF
TRBV30,TRBJ2-3,AWSGQGKYTDTQY
TRBV25-1,TRBJ1-1,ASSPRSNTEAF
TRBV7-9,TRBJ2-3,ALRGFGPTDTQY
TRBV6-5,TRBJ2-7,ASRRGLEQY
TRBV25-1,TRBJ2-6,ASSEGGTANVLT
TRBV2,TRBJ2-1,ASATDNEQF
TRBV4-3,TRBJ2-7,ASSQDVAGSTYEQY
TRBV30,TRBJ1-6,AWRGQATNSPLH
TRBV10-3,TRBJ2-2,AITRGAETGELF
TRBV6-5,TRBJ2-1,ASGTRGVSGQF
TRBV15,TRBJ2-7,ATSRDPSYEQY
TRBV30,TRBJ1-1,AWELGGTAF
TRBV5-1,TRBJ2-6,ASSLNREISGANVLT
TRBV7-9,TRBJ1-5,ASSFGMAEGMNQPQH
TRBV5-1,TRBJ2-7,ASSLETKTGRYYEQY
TRBV2,TRBJ2-1,ASSETRSYNEQF
TRBV10-3,TRBJ2-1,AISERRTSYNEQF
TRBV27,TRBJ2-1,ASRPTGHNEQF
TRBV7-2,TRBJ2-1,ASSLGTGYSYNEQF
TRBV28,TRBJ1-5,ASSFRTQPQH
TRBV28,TRBJ2-7,ASSPTSLAPYEQY
TRBV7-9,TRBJ2-7,ASSAKGGGGSYEQY
TRBV6-5,TRBJ2-1,ASSSASGRNHEQF
TRBV6-1,TRBJ1-4,ASSVNRDGNEKLF